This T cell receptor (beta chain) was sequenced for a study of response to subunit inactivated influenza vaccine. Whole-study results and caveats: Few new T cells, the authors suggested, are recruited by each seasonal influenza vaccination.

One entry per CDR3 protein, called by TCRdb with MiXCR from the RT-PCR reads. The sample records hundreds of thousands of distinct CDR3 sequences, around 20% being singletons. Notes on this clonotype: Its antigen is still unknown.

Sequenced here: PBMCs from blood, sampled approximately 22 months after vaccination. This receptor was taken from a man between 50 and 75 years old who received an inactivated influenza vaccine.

Here the CDR3 DNA reads TGTGCCACCAGTGACCCGACAGCGAATCAAGAGACCCAGTACTTC. It yields the protein CATSDPTANQETQYF. The rearrangement uses TRBV24-1 and TRBJ2-5, with D tentatively TRBD1 (5 bases). This CDR3 spans 15 amino acids. Germline-derived CDR1 and CDR2 are KGHDR and SFDVKD. Trimming removed 4 bases from V and 2 bases from J, with 13 bases in between.